A single sample is the source of the 24 T cell receptor beta chains below, sequenced in a study of CD8+ T cells in alopecia areata (dated by TCRdb to between 2018 and 2020). Library prep was done by the immunoSEQ multiplex PCR assay. For TCR sequencing, RNA was extracted from every sample and reverse transcribed into cDNA to serve as template. The source is immuneACCESS, and TCRdb retained only in-frame sequences with V and J called. Part of the clones is not carried over; for the studies checked, unresolved V genes explain less than half of this, and the remainder is unexplained. The sample table records 140,000 to 150,000 clones; around half of these occur just once. The top ten clonotypes cover around a sixth of the sample. Per the publication, the time point label means: about 4 weeks on oral tofacitinib. The treatment or condition label for this specimen denotes: oral pan-JAK inhibitor, 5-10 mg twice daily.

This sample comprised CD8+ T cells sorted from blood, obtained at week 4, from a patient treated with tofacitinib. These receptors were collected from a human donor with alopecia areata.

This chain joins TRBV2 and TRBJ2-7, with unresolved D. The V gene's germline CDR1 is SNHLY and CDR2 FYNNEI. With 7 bases removed from V and 1 base from J, the gap between germline ends came to 2 bases. The CDR3 length is 10 residues. The CDR3: CASKSYEQYF. The CDR3 nucleotides are TGTGCCAGCAAGTCCTACGAGCAGTACTTC. The whole variable domain, filled in from reference TRBV2 and TRBJ2-7, reads EPEVTQTPSHQVTQMGQEVILRCVPISNHLYFYWYRQILGQKVEFLVSFYNNEISEKSEIFDDQFSVERPDGSNFTLKIRSTKLEDSAMYFCASKSYEQYFGPGTRLTVT.

This rearrangement joins TRBV7-9 to TRBJ2-3, with 8 bases lining up with TRBD1. The germline CDR1 and CDR2 sequences are SEHNR and FQNEAQ (reference sequence). After removal of 5 bases from V and 4 bases from J, the junction contained 11 bases not matched to a gene. This CDR3 contains 16 residues. The CDR3 reads CASSHTMDRAADTQYF. DNA for the CDR3: TGTGCCAGCAGCCACACTATGGACAGGGCCGCAGATACGCAGTATTTT.

This clone appeared a few times. The rearrangement uses TRBV10-3 and TRBJ2-5; D might be TRBD1 or TRBD2, each matching 5 bases. This CDR3 comprises 14 residues. Germline V gene data show CDR1 as ENHRY and CDR2 as SYGVKD. V was clipped by 3 bases and J by 2 bases, with 10 bases between them. The CDR3 coding sequence is TGTGCCATCAGTGATGGGACCGAACAAGAGACCCAGTACTTC. This encodes CAISDGTEQETQYF.

This chain joins TRBV11-2 and TRBJ1-2; no clear D gene. Trimming pared 0 bases from V and 4 bases from J, leaving 12 bases between. The CDR3 runs to 15 residues. CDR1 and CDR2 (germline): SGHAT, FQNNGV. This CDR3 is CASSLDPRLGYGYTF. The CDR3 coding sequence is TGTGCCAGCAGCTTAGACCCCCGTCTGGGCTATGGCTACACCTTC.

V and J are TRBV12-5 and TRBJ2-1, with 8 bases that match TRBD2. V lost 7 bases to trimming and J lost 4 bases; unmatched junction nucleotides: 6. Germline-derived CDR1 and CDR2 are LGHNT and FRNRAP. This CDR3 is built from 14 residues. CDR3 protein: CASASGGSYNEQFF. CDR3 coding DNA: TGTGCTAGTGCCAGCGGGGGATCATACAATGAGCAGTTCTTC.

This clone was recorded a few times. This chain joins TRBV19 and TRBJ2-1; either TRBD1 or TRBD2 may fit D (5 bases each). There are 12 residues in the CDR3. The germline V gene has CDR1 LNHDA and CDR2 SQIVND (reference sequence). Trimming shortened V by 7 bases and J by 9 bases, and 13 bases separated the two germline ends. Here the CDR3 reads CASTGEGLEQFF. DNA for the CDR3: TGTGCCAGTACTGGAGAGGGGCTTGAGCAGTTCTTC.

The V and J genes are TRBV5-6 and TRBJ1-1; D might be TRBD1 (6 bases). The CDR3 totals 14 residues. Germline CDR1 reads SGHDT; CDR2 reads YYEEEE. Between the trimmed V and J ends, which lost 2 bases and 5 bases, there was a span of 13 bases. CDR3 in DNA: TGTGCCAGCAGCTTTTACAGGGCAGGGACTGAAGCTTTCTTT. This sequence encodes CASSFYRAGTEAFF.

This clone was seen a handful of times. The rearrangement links TRBV5-1 to TRBJ2-7; D is uncertain. There are 14 residues in the CDR3. Looked up from germline, CDR1 is SGHRS and CDR2 is YFSETQ. V was pared by 3 bases and J by 0 bases, with 10 bases between. The DNA for the CDR3 is TGCGCCAGCAGCTCCGGACGGAACTCCTACGAGCAGTACTTC. As protein: CASSSGRNSYEQYF.

This clone was counted only a few times. V gene TRBV9 combines with J gene TRBJ2-7; unclear D gene. The CDR3 totals 13 residues. Trimming left V 3 bases short and J 0 bases short, with 7 bases between. CDR1 and CDR2 (germline): SGDLS, YYNGEE. CDR3 loop: CASSDSDSYEQYF. In nucleotides, the CDR3 is TGTGCCAGCAGCGACAGTGACTCCTACGAGCAGTACTTC.

This clone has just a few counts. This chain uses TRBV2 with TRBJ1-2; no firm D call. The germline V gene has CDR1 SNHLY and CDR2 FYNNEI. Between the trimmed V and J ends, which lost 7 bases and 8 bases, there was a span of 14 bases. CDR3 length: 12 amino acids. CDR3 sequence: CASNLDGEGYTF. The CDR3 region has the DNA TGTGCCAGCAATCTCGACGGGGAGGGCTACACCTTC.

The chain has TRBV4-2 and TRBJ2-7; no clear D. The CDR3 contains 13 residues. The V end lost 1 base, the J end lost 3 bases, and 7 bases lay between the germline ends. Germline CDR1 reads LGHNA; CDR2 reads YNFKEQ. The CDR3 sequence is CASSQGAFYEQYF. The CDR3 DNA reads as TGTGCCAGCAGCCAAGGTGCCTTCTACGAGCAGTACTTC.

The rearrangement joins TRBV5-6 to TRBJ2-1; TRBD2 matches at 7 bases. Trimming removed 4 bases from V and 10 bases from J; junction bases left unmatched: 2. The CDR3 has 11 residues. The germline V gene has CDR1 SGHDT and CDR2 YYEEEE. Here the CDR3 reads CASSLGLEQFF. The CDR3 DNA is TGTGCCAGCAGCCTGGGACTAGAGCAGTTCTTC.

V and J are TRBV15 and TRBJ1-5, with 8 bases that match TRBD1. V lost 5 bases to trimming and J lost 11 bases; unmatched junction nucleotides: 8. Germline values: CDR1 LNHNV, CDR2 YYDKDF (reference sequence). The CDR3 consists of 13 residues. CDR3 DNA: TGTGCCACCAGCGCTCGACAGGGGCCGACCCAGCATTTT. This sequence encodes CATSARQGPTQHF.

V is TRBV11-1 and J is TRBJ2-7; possible D gene TRBD2, 5 bases. CDR1 is SGHAT, CDR2 FQDESV, per germline (reference sequence). Trimming left V 3 bases short and J 5 bases short, with 11 bases between. This CDR3 region has 13 residues. CDR3 amino acids: CASSLIGGHEQYF. The CDR3 nucleotides are TGTGCCAGCAGCTTGATCGGAGGCCACGAGCAGTACTTC.

J is TRBJ1-1 and V is TRBV10-3, with TRBD1 as a possible D gene (5 bases). Trimming removed 1 base from V and 1 base from J, with 10 bases in between. Germline V gives CDR1 ENHRY, CDR2 SYGVKD. CDR3 length: 15 residues. The DNA for the CDR3 is TGTGCCATCAGTGAGTGGGGGGAGGGGAACACTGAAGCTTTCTTT. Translating gives CAISEWGEGNTEAFF.

As to this clone: It may be a read error: a sequence one base away is much more abundant. This specimen includes other DNA sequences encoding the same CDR3. V usage is TRBV4-1 and J usage is TRBJ2-5; 10 bases fit TRBD2. Germline V gene data show CDR1 as MGHRA and CDR2 as YSYEKL. The CDR3 is made up of 15 amino acids. CDR3 loop: CASSQERGGQETQYF. In DNA form, the CDR3 reads TGTGCCAGCAGCCAAGAGCGGGGGGGCCAAGAGACCCAGTACTTC.

The chain employs TRBV7-3 and TRBJ2-1, with 11 bases identical to TRBD2. Germline V gives CDR1 SGHTA, CDR2 FQGTGA. CDR3 length: 15 amino acids. J lost 5 bases, V lost 5 bases, and 5 bases had no gene match. The CDR3 loop reads CASSLRLAGHNEQFF. CDR3 coding DNA: TGTGCCAGCAGCCTCCGACTAGCGGGGCACAATGAGCAGTTCTTC.

This clone was counted only a few times. The chain is built from TRBV25-1 and TRBJ2-7, with TRBD1 matching 8 bases. CDR3 length: 17 residues. Germline-derived CDR1 and CDR2 are MGHDK and SYGVNS. V lost 2 bases, J lost 1 base, and 10 bases stayed unmatched. For the CDR3, the DNA is TGTGCCAGCAGTGAAAAAGGCGACAGGGGTGGGTCCTACGAGCAGTACTTC. As protein: CASSEKGDRGGSYEQYF.

Comment on this clone: Its ends do not fully match the called genes, so a read error is possible. The genes are TRBV7-7 and TRBJ2-5; the D is unclear. CDR1 and CDR2 from the germline V gene are SSHAT and FNYEAQ (reference sequence). This CDR3 spans 15 amino acids. The CDR3 spells CASSLGLSFPQTQYF. The CDR3 DNA is TGTGCTAGCAGCTTAGGCCTTAGCTTCCCACAGACCCAGTACTTC.

On this clone: Other DNA variants within this sample encode the same CDR3. The J gene is TRBJ2-7, the V gene TRBV13, with D hard to call. V was clipped by 5 bases and J by 2 bases, with 10 bases between them. This CDR3 is 13 amino acids long. CDR1 is PRHDT, CDR2 FYEKMQ, per germline (reference sequence). CDR3 nucleotides: TGTGCCAGCAGCCTTGGACGGACCTACGAGCAGTACTTC. Translation: CASSLGRTYEQYF.

This clone was observed once. Other DNA variants within this sample encode the same CDR3. The chain is built from TRBV27 and TRBJ2-2; D is unresolved. The V end was cut by 4 bases, the J end by 5 bases, with 5 bases between. Germline V lookup: CDR1 MNHEY, CDR2 SMNVEV (reference sequence). The CDR3 totals 12 residues. The CDR3 nucleotides read TGTGCCAGCAGTTCCTATACCGGGGAGCTGTTTTTT. Its protein is CASSSYTGELFF.

This chain joins TRBV14 and TRBJ2-1; possible D gene TRBD2, 7 bases. The CDR3 sequence is 17 residues long. V was shortened by 3 bases and J by 0 bases, with 15 bases between the two germline ends. Germline V gives CDR1 SGHDN, CDR2 FVKESK. The chain's CDR3 is CASSHEVGGRSYNEQFF. DNA for the CDR3: TGTGCCAGCAGCCACGAAGTCGGGGGGCGCTCCTACAATGAGCAGTTCTTC.

The chain uses TRBV27 and TRBJ2-2; TRBD2 might be the D (6 bases). The CDR3 contains 15 residues. The germline V gene encodes CDR1 MNHEY and CDR2 SMNVEV (reference sequence). V gave up 3 bases and J gave up 4 bases, with 12 bases separating them. The chain's CDR3 is CASSLGLASTGELFF. CDR3 coding DNA: TGTGCCAGCAGTTTGGGGCTAGCGAGCACCGGGGAGCTGTTTTTT.

The rearrangement links TRBV2 to TRBJ2-3, with D unresolved. Trimming took 3 bases from V and 4 from J, leaving 8 bases between them. Germline lookup yields CDR1 SNHLY and CDR2 FYNNEI. The CDR3 length is 13 residues. CDR3 coding DNA: TGTGCCAGCAGTGATGGGGTAGCAGATACGCAGTATTTT. This codes for CASSDGVADTQYF.